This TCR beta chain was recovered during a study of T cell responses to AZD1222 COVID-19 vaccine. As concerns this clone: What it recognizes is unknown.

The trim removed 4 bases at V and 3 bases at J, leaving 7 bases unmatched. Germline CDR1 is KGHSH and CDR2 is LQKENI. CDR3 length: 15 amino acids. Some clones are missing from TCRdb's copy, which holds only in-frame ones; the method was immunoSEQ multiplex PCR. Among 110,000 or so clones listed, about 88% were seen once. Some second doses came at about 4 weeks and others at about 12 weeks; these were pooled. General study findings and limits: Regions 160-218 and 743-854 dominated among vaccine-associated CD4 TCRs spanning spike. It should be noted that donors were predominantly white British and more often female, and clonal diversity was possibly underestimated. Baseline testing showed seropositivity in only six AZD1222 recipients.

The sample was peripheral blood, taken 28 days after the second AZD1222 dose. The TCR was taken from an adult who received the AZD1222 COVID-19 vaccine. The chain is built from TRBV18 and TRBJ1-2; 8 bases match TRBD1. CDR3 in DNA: TGTGCCAGCTCACTGGGACAGGATATTCACTATGGCTACACCTTC. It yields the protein CASSLGQDIHYGYTF.